Sequencing of this T cell receptor (beta chain) was carried out in a study of blood T cells in healthy people across ages. The germline gives CDR1 KGHDR, CDR2 SFDVKD. V lost 9 bases and J 5 bases, leaving 10 bases between the germline ends. The CDR3 has 12 amino acids. This clonotype was seen more than once but under ten times. Its antigen is unidentified. Alongside a J-beta primer mix, a sample-barcoded 5' primer served in a second PCR lasting 7 to 11 cycles. TCRdb used MiXCR to reprocess the 5' RACE reads, holding one entry per CDR3 protein. This table has 500,000 to 600,000 distinct CDR3 sequences, approximately 30% appearing once. General observations from the study: Unsorted PBMC input precluded a conclusive naive versus antigen-experienced comparison. When set beside aged donors, long-lived donors presented more naive CD4+ cells and higher diversity.

This rearrangement joins TRBV24-1 to TRBJ2-1, with a tentative D call TRBD1 (5 bases). Specimen: blood. The clonotype comes from a woman between 65 and 79 years old in good health. The chain's CDR3 is CATGRTNNEQFF. In DNA form, the CDR3 reads TGTGCCACCGGACGGACAAACAATGAGCAGTTCTTC.